This is a list of T cell receptor beta chains from one sample in a study of T cell changes during pregnancy in multiple sclerosis. Here immunoSEQ multiplex PCR was the method, and the copy in TCRdb shows in-frame clones only, minus some. The data hold about 59,000 clones, with about 94% observed a single time. Sample: CD8+ T cells from peripheral blood mononuclear cells, taken after pregnancy. These receptors all stem from a female donor with multiple sclerosis, enrolled in a pregnancy study. CDR3s include the opening cysteine and the closing phenylalanine or tryptophan. The D gene is left open where the match is weak. Clone size is stated in some rows and not others, as once, few, many or a class when expanded.

clone size	V gene	J gene	D gene	CDR3 DNA	CDR3 protein
.	TRBV28	TRBJ2-7	TRBD2	TGTGCCAGCAGCACCACTAGCGGGAGGGCCGGCCAGTACTTC	CASSTTSGRAGQYF
.	TRBV7-9	TRBJ2-7	TRBD1	TGTGCCAGCAGCCCCCCGACAGGGATGAACGAGCAGTACTTC	CASSPPTGMNEQYF
.	TRBV2	TRBJ2-7	TRBD2	TGTGCCTCCCGGGTGGGGGGGGGTTCCTACGAGCAGTACTTC	CASRVGGGSYEQYF
.	TRBV4-1	TRBJ2-7	.	TGCGCCAGCAGCCAAGTACAGGGATCCGGTTACGAGCAGTACTTC	CASSQVQGSGYEQYF
.	TRBV5-1	TRBJ2-2	.	TGCGCCAGCAGCTTGGACGAGGCGAAGGTTGCCGGGGAGCTGTTTTTT	CASSLDEAKVAGELFF
.	TRBV21-1	TRBJ2-1	.	TGTGCCAGCAAGCCAATGCTAGAAGCATACAATGAGCAGTTCTTC	CASKPMLEAYNEQFF
few	TRBV6-1	TRBJ1-2	.	TGTGCCAGCAGTGAACGGCAGGGTCTTCGGGGCTACACCTTC	CASSERQGLRGYTF
.	TRBV19	TRBJ2-3	TRBD2	TGTGCCAGTAGTATAGTTAGCGGGGGCCAGCTCGTATTT	CASSIVSGGQLVF
few	TRBV18	TRBJ1-1	.	TGTGCCAGCTCACCGACAAACACTGAAGCTTTCTTT	CASSPTNTEAFF
.	TRBV5-1	TRBJ2-2	TRBD1	TGCGCCAGCAGCTTCGAGGGGGCAGGAACCGGGGAGCTGTTTTTT	CASSFEGAGTGELFF
.	TRBV7-9	TRBJ2-2	.	TGTGCCAGCAGCTTAGAACTGTCCGGGGAGCTGTTTTTT	CASSLELSGELFF
.	TRBV11-2	TRBJ2-1	.	TGTGCCAGCAGCTTCCTAGAAGCGGCCTACAATGAGCAGTTCTTC	CASSFLEAAYNEQFF
.	TRBV6-6	TRBJ2-1	TRBD2	TGTGCCACAGGACTAGCGGAGCGTGAACAGTTCTTC	CATGLAEREQFF
.	TRBV15	TRBJ2-7	.	TGTGCCACCAGCAAACAGGGTCACTACGAGCAGTACTTC	CATSKQGHYEQYF
.	TRBV29-1	TRBJ1-2	TRBD1	TGCAGCGTTGTACAGGGGGCGGATGGTGGCTACACCTTC	CSVVQGADGGYTF
.	TRBV6-6	TRBJ2-7	.	TGTGCCAGCAGAACAGCCTACGAGCAGTACTTC	CASRTAYEQYF
.	TRBV19	TRBJ1-3	TRBD1	TGTGCCACCCGGGACAGCGACGGCTCTGGAAACACCATATATTTT	CATRDSDGSGNTIYF
.	TRBV19	TRBJ2-1	.	TGTGCCAGTAGTATCATTTCAAACAATGAGCAGTTCTTC	CASSIISNNEQFF
.	TRBV4-2	TRBJ1-2	.	TGTGCCAGCAGCCAAGGCGTCGGACAGAGCTTATATGGCTACACCTTC	CASSQGVGQSLYGYTF
.	TRBV15	TRBJ2-1	TRBD2	TGTGCCACCAGCAGGATCCGGGGGGGTGAGCAGTTCTTC	CATSRIRGGEQFF
.	TRBV28	TRBJ1-2	.	TGTGCCAGCAGCTATACAGGGAATGGCTACACCTTC	CASSYTGNGYTF
once	TRBV28	TRBJ2-7	.	TGTGCCAGCATGAGCCGGGAAGACTACGAGCAGTACTTC	CASMSREDYEQYF
.	TRBV6-5	TRBJ1-1	.	TGTGCCAGCAGTTACGGCCGAGGGGGCACTGAAGCTTTCTTT	CASSYGRGGTEAFF
.	TRBV18	TRBJ2-1	TRBD2	TGTGCCAGCTCACCAACTAGCGGGAGGAATGAGCAGTTCTTC	CASSPTSGRNEQFF